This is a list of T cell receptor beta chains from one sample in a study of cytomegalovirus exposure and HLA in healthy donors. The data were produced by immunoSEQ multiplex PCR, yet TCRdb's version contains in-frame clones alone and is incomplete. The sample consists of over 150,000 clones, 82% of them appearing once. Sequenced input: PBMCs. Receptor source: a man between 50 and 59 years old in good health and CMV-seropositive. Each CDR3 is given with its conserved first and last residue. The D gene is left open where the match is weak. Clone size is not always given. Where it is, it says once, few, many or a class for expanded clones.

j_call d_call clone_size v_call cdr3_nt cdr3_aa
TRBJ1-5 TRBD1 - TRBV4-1 TGCGCCAGCAGCCGAGACGGGACAGCCGATCAGCCCCAGCATTTT CASSRDGTADQPQHF
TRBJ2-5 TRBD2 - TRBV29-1 TGCAGCGTCGGTAGCGGGAGGGGGGAGACCCAGTACTTC CSVGSGRGETQYF
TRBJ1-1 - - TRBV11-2 TGTGCCAGCAACACCTGGGGGCTCCCTGAAGCTTTCTTT CASNTWGLPEAFF
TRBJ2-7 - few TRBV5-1 TGCGCCAGCAGCTTGCCGGGCGAGCAGTACTTC CASSLPGEQYF
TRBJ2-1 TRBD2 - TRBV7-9 TGTGCCAGCAGCTTAGGGCGGGGGGGATACAATGAGCAGTTCTTC CASSLGRGGYNEQFF
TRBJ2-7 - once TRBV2 TGTGCCAGCAGTTTCGGGGGGCGAAAATACGAGCAGTACTTC CASSFGGRKYEQYF
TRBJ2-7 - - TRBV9 TGTGCCAGCAGCGCGACAGAAAGCGAGCAGTACTTC CASSATESEQYF
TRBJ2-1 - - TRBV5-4 TGTGCCAGCAGCTTGGCGCACCTACCCTACAATGAGCAGTTCTTC CASSLAHLPYNEQFF
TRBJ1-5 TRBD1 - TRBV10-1 TGCGCTGTCGGGGGGACAGGCGATGGTAGCAATCAGCCCCAGCATTTT CAVGGTGDGSNQPQHF
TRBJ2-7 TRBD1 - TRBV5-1 TGCGCCAGCAGCGGGACAGGGTCGGCGAAAGAGCAGTACTTC CASSGTGSAKEQYF
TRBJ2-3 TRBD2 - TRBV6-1 TGTGCCAGCAGGAAGGCGGGAGTGGATACGCAGTATTTT CASRKAGVDTQYF
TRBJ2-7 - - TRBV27 TGTGCCAGCAGTTTCAAATCCGGGGACTTCGTCTACGAGCAGTACTTC CASSFKSGDFVYEQYF
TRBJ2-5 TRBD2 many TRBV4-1 TGCGCCAGCAGCCCTTACGGGGGAGGGCAAGAGACCCAGTACTTC CASSPYGGGQETQYF
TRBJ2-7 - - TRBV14 TGTGCCAGCAGCCAACAGGGCCACTCCTACGAGCAGTACTTC CASSQQGHSYEQYF
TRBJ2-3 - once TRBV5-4 TGTGCCAGCAGCCCTCCTGGGTATTCCGGGTACACAGATACGCAGTATTTT CASSPPGYSGYTDTQYF
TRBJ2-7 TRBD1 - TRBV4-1 TGCGCCAGCAGCCAACCGGGACAGGGACCCTACGAGCAGTACTTC CASSQPGQGPYEQYF
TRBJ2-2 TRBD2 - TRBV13 TGTGCCAGCAGCTCCCCGGGACTAGCCTTCGGGGAGCTGTTTTTC CASSSPGLAFGELFF
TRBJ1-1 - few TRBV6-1 TGTGCCAGCATTGGGCCGAACACTGAAGCTTTCTTT CASIGPNTEAFF
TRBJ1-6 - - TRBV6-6 TGTGCCAGCAAAGAGACAGGAAAGGGCCGTTCACCCCTCCACTTT CASKETGKGRSPLHF
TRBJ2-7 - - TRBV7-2 TGTGCCAGCAGCCTCCCCCCCTCCTACGAGCAGTACTTC CASSLPPSYEQYF
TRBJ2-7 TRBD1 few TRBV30 TGTGCCTGGAGTGCAGACTACAGGGGAATCCCCTACGAGCAGTACTTC CAWSADYRGIPYEQYF
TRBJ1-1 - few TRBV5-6 TGTGCCAGCAGCTTAATATCAGTGTCTGAAGCTTTCTTT CASSLISVSEAFF
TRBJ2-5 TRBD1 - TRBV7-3 TGTGCCAGCAGCTTAAACCAGGGGGCCCAGTACTTC CASSLNQGAQYF
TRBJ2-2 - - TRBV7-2 TGTGCCAGCAGCTTCTACTCGAACACCGGGGAGCTGTTTTTT CASSFYSNTGELFF
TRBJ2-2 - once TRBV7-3 TGTGCCAGCAGCTTAAGGAGTCGGAACACCGGGGAGCTGTTTTTT CASSLRSRNTGELFF